This TCR beta chain was sequenced in a study of cytomegalovirus exposure and HLA in healthy donors. Study at large: There were about 86 million unique TCRs (from HLA-typed donors) in an early data release.

Germline CDR1 and CDR2: SEHNR and FQNEAQ (reference sequence). V was trimmed by 2 bases and J by 7 bases, leaving 2 bases between them. The CDR3 consists of 10 residues. Primers: 60 Vbeta forward and 13 Jbeta reverse. The assay was immunoSEQ multiplex PCR, and TCRdb's table has in-frame clones only and misses some. The profile shows about 280,000 clones, around 90% of them singletons. A note on this clone: Its antigen is not identified.

Study-level results: Most TCR beta V segments were productive about 87% or about 30% of the time in an earlier analysis. Later, an analysis found that common viral pathogens appeared to be linked with several of the most significant clusters. Sequencing depth across donors, presence/absence analyses assumed, was roughly uniform.

The clonotype was recovered from a woman under 30 in good health and CMV-seronegative. Specimen: PBMCs. The chain has TRBV7-9 and TRBJ1-1; D not certain. CDR3 residues: CASSLYEAFF. In nucleotides, the CDR3 is TGTGCCAGCAGCTTATATGAAGCTTTCTTT.